Each of the 2 T cell receptor beta chains below was sequenced from the same sample in a study of cytomegalovirus exposure and HLA in healthy donors. Use of 60 Vbeta and 13 Jbeta primers characterized the PCR. Sequenced by immunoSEQ multiplex PCR; TCRdb stores in-frame clones only, minus some. This table has 150,000 to 250,000 clones, 70% to 85% appearing once. The specimen was PBMCs. The receptors were sampled from a boy between 2 and 10 years old in good health and CMV-seronegative.

A few counts support this clone. The chain employs TRBV5-4 and TRBJ2-5; D may be TRBD1 (7 bases). This CDR3 region has 14 residues. Looked up from germline, CDR1 is SGHNT and CDR2 is YYREEE (reference sequence). The germline V and J ends were trimmed by 8 bases and 5 bases, with 19 bases remaining between them. CDR3 bases: TGTGCCAGTGGGCTGAGGGCAGGGGGGGAGACCCAGTACTTC. Translation gives CASGLRAGGETQYF.

The chain recombines TRBV10-3 with TRBJ1-2; D not certain. Germline values: CDR1 ENHRY, CDR2 SYGVKD. The CDR3 is made up of 14 amino acids. The V end was cut by 3 bases, the J end by 2 bases, with 10 bases between. The CDR3 reads CAISEQPLNYGYTF. CDR3 in DNA: TGTGCCATCAGTGAACAGCCACTGAACTATGGCTACACCTTC.